Presented here are 23 T cell receptor beta chains from one specimen sequenced in a study of early T cells in non-severe SARS-CoV-2 infection. TCRdb re-called the 5' RACE reads with MiXCR, one entry per CDR3 protein. Altogether tens of thousands of distinct CDR3 sequences are present, around 5.2% being singletons, with the ten largest covering approximately 3.5%. Sequenced material: whole blood. The receptors here all came from an adult who was a healthcare worker with PCR-confirmed SARS-CoV-2 infection or an uninfected control (not recorded which).

This clonotype was seen a few times. The J gene is TRBJ2-3, the V gene TRBV9; maybe TRBD1 (5 bases). Looked up from germline, CDR1 is SGDLS and CDR2 is YYNGEE. Trimming removed 3 bases at V and 0 bases at J, with 14 bases between. This CDR3 region has 16 residues. In nucleotides, the CDR3 is TGTGCCAGCAGCGGACGAAGGGGCAGAAGCACAGATACGCAGTATTTT. It is translated as CASSGRRGRSTDTQYF.

In this sample, this clonotype turned up many times. V gene TRBV7-9 combines with J gene TRBJ2-2; TRBD2 matches at 9 bases. The CDR3 is made up of 17 amino acids. Germline CDR1 reads SEHNR; CDR2 reads FQNEAQ (reference sequence). After removal of 2 bases from V and 0 bases from J, the junction contained 4 bases not matched to a gene. The CDR3 DNA is TGTGCCAGCAGCTTATTGCCTAGCGGGACGAACACCGGGGAGCTGTTTTTT. Translated: CASSLLPSGTNTGELFF.

The table lists this clonotype with many counts. The chain carries TRBV12-3 or TRBV12-4 and TRBJ1-1; a weak D match, TRBD1 (6 bases). Trimming removed 5 bases from V and 1 base from J, with 14 bases in between. The length of the CDR3 is 15 residues. In nucleotides, the CDR3 is TGTGCCAGCAGTCTCCAAGGGGGACAGAACACTGAAGCTTTCTTT. Translated, it gives CASSLQGGQNTEAFF.

This clonotype was picked up many times. V and J are TRBV20-1 and TRBJ1-1; D unresolved. The CDR3 length is 12 residues. The V gene lost 0 bases and the J gene lost 7 bases, with 9 bases spanning the gap. Germline V gene data show CDR1 as DFQATT and CDR2 as SNEGSKA (reference sequence). CDR3 nucleotides: TGCAGTGCTAGAGATTTACCAGATGAAGCTTTCTTT. Its translation is CSARDLPDEAFF.

The table lists this clonotype with many counts. The chain carries TRBV12-3 or TRBV12-4 and TRBJ1-6, with 7 bases lining up with TRBD1. After removal of 5 bases from V and 7 bases from J, the junction contained 11 bases not matched to a gene. This CDR3 is built from 16 residues. The chain's CDR3 is CASSDGRTGVNSPLHF. DNA for the CDR3: TGTGCCAGCAGTGACGGCCGGACAGGCGTAAATTCACCCCTCCACTTT.

The table lists this clonotype with many counts. This chain connects TRBV7-2 to TRBJ2-1; D unresolved. CDR1 and CDR2 from the germline V gene are SGHTA and FQGNSA. The CDR3 spans 15 residues. Trimming removed 0 bases from V and 4 bases from J, with 10 bases in between. This CDR3 is CASSLADDPYNEQFF. CDR3 bases: TGTGCCAGCAGCTTAGCGGACGACCCTTACAATGAGCAGTTCTTC.

Comment on this clonotype: A read error may account for a junction end that differs from germline. This CDR3 reads CLLRGSSYEQYF. The CDR3 nucleotides are TGCCTACTACGGGGGAGCTCCTACGAGCAGTACTTC. The chain links TRBV12-3 or TRBV12-4 to TRBJ2-7, with D maybe TRBD2 (6 bases). This CDR3 contains 12 residues.

This clonotype came up many times. The V and J genes are TRBV5-1 and TRBJ1-1, with D perhaps TRBD1 (5 bases). Germline CDR1 SGHRS, CDR2 YFSETQ. The CDR3 spans 16 residues. The V and J ends lost 6 bases and 4 bases respectively, with 22 bases between them. The CDR3 nucleotides are TGCGCCAGCACCCCCACGCAGAGGTTCGGGGGCACTGAAGCTTTCTTT. Protein product: CASTPTQRFGGTEAFF.

This clonotype showed up just a few times. The chain has TRBV29-1 and TRBJ1-4; no definite D call. The V end was cut by 4 bases, the J end by 0 bases, with 6 bases between. This CDR3 contains 13 residues. Per germline, CDR1 SQVTM and CDR2 ANQGSEA. CDR3 amino acids: CSVGQATNEKLFF. The CDR3 coding sequence is TGCAGCGTTGGACAAGCAACTAATGAAAAACTGTTTTTT.

There are many counts of this clonotype. The chain uses TRBV29-1 and TRBJ2-2, with 14 bases matching TRBD2. Trimming cost V 7 bases and J 3 bases; bases outside gene matches: 13. Germline V lookup: CDR1 SQVTM, CDR2 ANQGSEA. The CDR3 contains 18 residues. The CDR3 sequence: CSARGTSGSGVYTGELFF. CDR3 sequence (DNA): TGCAGCGCTCGAGGGACTAGCGGGAGCGGGGTCTACACCGGGGAGCTGTTTTTT.

This clonotype was seen at least ten times. The rearrangement joins TRBV12-3 or TRBV12-4 to TRBJ2-1; 7 bases align to TRBD2. The V gene end was trimmed by 7 bases and the J gene end by 0 bases; junction bases not matched to a gene: 9. This CDR3 spans 16 amino acids. CDR3 coding DNA: TGTGCCAGCACGCCCTTGGGCGGGAGCTCCTACAATGAGCAGTTCTTC. Translation: CASTPLGGSSYNEQFF.

This clonotype was seen a handful of times. The chain recombines TRBV2 with TRBJ2-3, with 12 bases aligning to TRBD2. Looked up from germline, CDR1 is SNHLY and CDR2 is FYNNEI. The CDR3 is made up of 15 amino acids. V was clipped by 3 bases and J by 6 bases; unmatched bases: 4. In DNA form, the CDR3 reads TGTGCCAGCAGTGATAGACTAGCGGGAGTTGATACGCAGTATTTT. Amino acid sequence: CASSDRLAGVDTQYF.

This chain joins TRBV7-6 and TRBJ2-3, with a tentative D call TRBD1 (5 bases). The germline V gene has CDR1 SGHVS and CDR2 FNYEAQ. This CDR3 has 14 amino acids. Trimming shortened V by 4 bases and J by 2 bases, and 10 bases separated the two germline ends. CDR3 in DNA: TGTGCCAGCAGCTCCCCAGGGATCACAGATACGCAGTATTTT. Encoded protein: CASSSPGITDTQYF.

This clonotype has ten or more counts. The chain employs TRBV28 and TRBJ1-5, with D perhaps matching TRBD1 (5 bases). In germline, CDR1 is MDHEN, CDR2 SYDVKM. This CDR3 region has 15 residues. V lost 5 bases, J lost 2 bases, and 13 bases lay in between. The CDR3 DNA follows: TGTGCCAGCAGTAACCTGGGGGGTGGCAATCAGCCCCAGCATTTT. Translated, it gives CASSNLGGGNQPQHF.

A note on this clonotype: With a much larger clone just one base away, this may be a read error. The chain links TRBV3-1 to TRBJ1-2; D perhaps matches TRBD1 (5 bases). The germline V gene encodes CDR1 LGHDT and CDR2 YNNKEL (reference sequence). The CDR3 runs to 13 residues. CDR3 protein: CASNQAGLDGYTF. As DNA, the CDR3 is TGTGCCAGCAACCAAGCAGGGTTGGATGGCTACACCTTC.

This clonotype was found many times. This chain connects TRBV7-6 to TRBJ2-2, with TRBD1 as a possible D gene (6 bases). Germline V gene sequence: CDR1 SGHVS, CDR2 FNYEAQ. The length of the CDR3 is 15 residues. V was cut by 2 bases and J by 4 bases, with 11 bases left in between. CDR3 nucleotide sequence: TGTGCCAGCAGCTTAAGGGGACATATCACCGGGGAGCTGTTTTTT. Translating gives CASSLRGHITGELFF.

This clonotype was counted many times. This chain connects TRBV11-3 to TRBJ2-1; 7 bases line up with TRBD2. This CDR3 comprises 15 residues. The ends lost 5 bases at V and 3 bases at J; junction bases unmatched: 7. From germline, CDR1 is SGHNT and CDR2 YENEEA. The CDR3 DNA reads as TGTGCCAGCAGCCCGGGGGGAGACCTCTACAATGAGCAGTTCTTC. Its translation is CASSPGGDLYNEQFF.

This clonotype was counted only a few times. This chain uses TRBV18 with TRBJ2-7; D gene unclear. The CDR3 spans 13 residues. The ends were cut back, 3 bases at V and 3 bases at J, with 9 bases in the middle. The germline V gene has CDR1 KGHSH and CDR2 LQKENI. This CDR3 reads CASSPLASYEQYF. CDR3 nucleotides: TGTGCCAGCTCACCTTTGGCTAGCTACGAGCAGTACTTC.

This clonotype was seen at least ten times. The chain joins TRBV18 to TRBJ1-1, with unresolved D. Germline V gene sequence: CDR1 KGHSH, CDR2 LQKENI. This CDR3 is 13 amino acids long. Trimming took off 6 bases at V and 1 base at J, with 9 bases between the two ends. In nucleotides, the CDR3 is TGTGCCAGCTCTCTTGGCCCGAACACTGAAGCTTTCTTT. This translates into CASSLGPNTEAFF.

The sample holds a few counts of this clonotype. V usage is TRBV7-6 and J usage is TRBJ2-5; 9 positions match TRBD2. Germline assignment: CDR1 SGHVS and CDR2 FNYEAQ. The trim removed 1 base at V and 5 bases at J, leaving 2 bases unmatched. The CDR3 length is 14 residues. The DNA of the CDR3 is TGTGCCAGCAGCTTAGTAGCGGGAGACGAGACCCAGTACTTC. This sequence encodes CASSLVAGDETQYF.

Ten or more counts support this clonotype. The V and J genes are TRBV20-1 and TRBJ2-7; 9 bases map to TRBD1. The CDR3 is made up of 15 amino acids. With 0 bases clipped from V and 2 bases from J, the junction kept 5 bases outside the gene matches. Germline V gene lookup returns CDR1 DFQATT and CDR2 SNEGSKA (reference sequence). In DNA form, the CDR3 reads TGCAGTGCTAGAGATCGACAGGGGGGAACCTACGAGCAGTACTTC. Its protein product is CSARDRQGGTYEQYF.

In its sample, this clonotype was seen many times. The rearrangement joins TRBV27 to TRBJ1-1, with 7 bases aligning to TRBD1. With V trimmed by 3 bases and J by 10 bases, 17 bases remained unmatched. This CDR3 has 16 residues. Germline CDR1 is MNHEY and CDR2 is SMNVEV (reference sequence). The CDR3 bases are TGTGCCAGCAGTTTTTTAGGGGCAGGGGGTGGCTCTGGAGCTTTCTTT. Its translation: CASSFLGAGGGSGAFF.

This clonotype was detected many times. The chain uses TRBV4-3 and TRBJ2-3; 7 bases match TRBD2. J gave up 3 bases and V 1 base, and 4 bases lay outside the gene matches. CDR1 is LGHNA and CDR2 is YSLEER in the germline V gene. CDR3 length: 15 amino acids. The CDR3 DNA sequence: TGCGCCAGCAGCCAAGCCGGACTAGAGACAGATACGCAGTATTTT. As protein: CASSQAGLETDTQYF.